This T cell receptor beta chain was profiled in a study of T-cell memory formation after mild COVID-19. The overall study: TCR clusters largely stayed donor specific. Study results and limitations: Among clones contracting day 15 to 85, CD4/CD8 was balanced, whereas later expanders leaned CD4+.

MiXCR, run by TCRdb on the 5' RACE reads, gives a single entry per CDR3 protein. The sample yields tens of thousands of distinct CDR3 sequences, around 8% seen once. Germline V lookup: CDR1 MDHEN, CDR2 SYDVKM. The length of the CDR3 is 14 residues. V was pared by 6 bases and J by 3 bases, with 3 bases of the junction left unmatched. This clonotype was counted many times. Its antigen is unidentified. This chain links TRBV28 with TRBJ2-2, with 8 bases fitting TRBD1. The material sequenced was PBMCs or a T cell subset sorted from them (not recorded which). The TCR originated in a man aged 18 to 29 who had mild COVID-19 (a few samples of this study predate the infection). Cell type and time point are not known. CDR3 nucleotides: TGTGCCAGCAGCGGGACAGGCTACACCGGGGAGCTGTTTTTT. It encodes CASSGTGYTGELFF.